This is a list of T cell receptor beta chains from one sample in a study of cytomegalovirus exposure and HLA in healthy donors. Data came from immunoSEQ multiplex PCR; TCRdb stores just in-frame clones and leaves some out. The sample has 200,000 to 250,000 clones, roughly 79% seen once; the top ten hold roughly 0.58%. Sequences were obtained from PBMCs. These receptors were obtained from a woman in her thirties or forties in good health and CMV-seronegative. The CDR3 runs from the conserved cysteine through the conserved F or W. Each record gives: V gene, clone size, J gene, CDR3 length, D gene, CDR3 DNA, CDR3 protein. D genes are given only for firm matches. The listing skips clone size in some rows; elsewhere it reads once, few, many or a size class.

TRBV10-3,NA,TRBJ1-4,16,NA,TGTGCCATCAGTGAGAGCAGGGCCGGAGCTAATGAAAAACTGTTTTTT,CAISESRAGANEKLFF
TRBV10-3,once,TRBJ1-2,13,NA,TGTGCCATCAGTGAGAAGCAGGGGATTGGCTACACCTTC,CAISEKQGIGYTF
TRBV27,NA,TRBJ1-1,14,NA,TGTGCCAGCAGTCCTTTATTGGGGGCCACTGAAGCTTTCTTT,CASSPLLGATEAFF
TRBV6-5,NA,TRBJ1-2,13,NA,TGTGCCAGCAGTTACTCAAACAGCTATGGCTACACCTTC,CASSYSNSYGYTF
TRBV11-2,NA,TRBJ2-1,14,NA,TGTGCCAGCAGCCCGAGCGGCAACTCCAATGAGCAGTTCTTC,CASSPSGNSNEQFF
TRBV2,few,TRBJ1-4,16,NA,TGTGCCAGCAGTGAAGCTAGGAGCTTCCTTAATGAAAAACTGTTTTTT,CASSEARSFLNEKLFF
TRBV5-1,NA,TRBJ2-4,16,NA,TGCGCCAGCAGCATGTTAGGAGAGGACAGTAAAAACATTCAGTACTTT,CASSMLGEDSKNIQYF
TRBV15,NA,TRBJ1-4,14,NA,TGTGCCACCAGCAGCCGGGGGGGGACTGAAAAACTGTTTTTT,CATSSRGGTEKLFF
TRBV4-1,NA,TRBJ2-7,16,TRBD2,TGCGCCAGCAGCCAAGCTGCTAGCGGGGCCTCCTACGAGCAGTACTTC,CASSQAASGASYEQYF
TRBV7-8,NA,TRBJ2-2,16,NA,TGTGCCAGCAGTCCGAGGCGGGTCGCGAACACCGGGGAGCTGTTTTTT,CASSPRRVANTGELFF
TRBV7-8,NA,TRBJ1-1,14,NA,TGTGCCAGCAGCTTAAAAAGGGGTTCCACTGAAGCTTTCTTT,CASSLKRGSTEAFF